This is a list of T cell receptor beta chains from one sample in a study of T cell changes during pregnancy in multiple sclerosis. The method was immunoSEQ multiplex PCR; TCRdb's version includes in-frame clones alone and lacks a portion of them. Of tens of thousands of clones listed, roughly 92% are singletons. Specimen: peripheral blood, collected after pregnancy. These receptors all come from a female donor in good health, enrolled as a control in a pregnancy study. Both conserved end residues are part of each CDR3. Fields, in order: clone size, V gene, D gene, J gene, CDR3 protein, CDR3 DNA. The D gene is left open where the match is weak. The listing skips clone size in some rows; elsewhere it reads once, few, many or a size class.

clone_size: -
v_call: TRBV6-4
d_call: TRBD1
j_call: TRBJ2-5
cdr3_aa: CASRRTGGAGETQYF
cdr3_nt: TGTGCCAGCAGGAGGACAGGGGGCGCGGGAGAGACCCAGTACTTC

clone_size: -
v_call: TRBV7-9
d_call: -
j_call: TRBJ2-7
cdr3_aa: CASSSSSYEQYF
cdr3_nt: TGTGCCAGCAGCTCGAGCTCCTACGAGCAGTACTTC

clone_size: -
v_call: TRBV11-1
d_call: TRBD1
j_call: TRBJ2-5
cdr3_aa: CASSFGQAIQETQYF
cdr3_nt: TGTGCCAGCAGCTTCGGACAGGCAATCCAAGAGACCCAGTACTTC

clone_size: -
v_call: TRBV19
d_call: -
j_call: TRBJ1-2
cdr3_aa: CASSGLEFLGGAQQEGYTF
cdr3_nt: TGTGCCAGTAGCGGACTGGAATTTCTAGGGGGGGCGCAACAAGAAGGCTACACCTTC

clone_size: -
v_call: TRBV7-2
d_call: TRBD2
j_call: TRBJ2-7
cdr3_aa: CASAGGGYEQYF
cdr3_nt: TGTGCCAGCGCGGGCGGGGGGTACGAGCAGTACTTC

clone_size: -
v_call: TRBV28
d_call: -
j_call: TRBJ2-7
cdr3_aa: CASSAYGRGAYEQYF
cdr3_nt: TGTGCCAGCAGTGCCTATGGGCGGGGAGCCTACGAGCAGTACTTC

clone_size: -
v_call: TRBV4-1
d_call: TRBD2
j_call: TRBJ2-7
cdr3_aa: CASSQEKRGSYEQYF
cdr3_nt: TGCGCCAGCAGCCAAGAAAAGCGGGGATCCTACGAGCAGTACTTC

clone_size: -
v_call: TRBV29-1
d_call: -
j_call: TRBJ2-3
cdr3_aa: CSVEDLGPGDTDTQYF
cdr3_nt: TGCAGCGTTGAAGATCTGGGGCCAGGGGACACAGATACGCAGTATTTT

clone_size: -
v_call: TRBV27
d_call: -
j_call: TRBJ1-5
cdr3_aa: CASSPPGGRDQPQHF
cdr3_nt: TGTGCCAGCAGTCCCCCGGGGGGAAGAGATCAGCCCCAGCATTTT

clone_size: -
v_call: TRBV5-6
d_call: -
j_call: TRBJ2-5
cdr3_aa: CASSCELPETQYF
cdr3_nt: TGTGCCAGCAGCTGCGAACTACCGGAGACCCAGTACTTC

clone_size: -
v_call: TRBV7-2
d_call: TRBD2
j_call: TRBJ2-7
cdr3_aa: CASSLVGGRNEQYF
cdr3_nt: TGTGCCAGCAGCTTAGTGGGAGGGCGAAACGAGCAGTACTTC

clone_size: -
v_call: TRBV2
d_call: -
j_call: TRBJ2-1
cdr3_aa: CASSILGDNEQFF
cdr3_nt: TGTGCCAGCAGTATATTGGGAGACAATGAGCAGTTCTTC

clone_size: -
v_call: TRBV6-4
d_call: -
j_call: TRBJ1-6
cdr3_aa: CASSPAHSYNSPLHF
cdr3_nt: TGTGCCAGCAGCCCTGCACACTCCTATAATTCACCCCTCCACTTT

clone_size: -
v_call: TRBV5-4
d_call: TRBD1
j_call: TRBJ1-6
cdr3_aa: CASSWTGENSPLHF
cdr3_nt: TGTGCCAGCAGCTGGACAGGGGAGAATTCACCCCTCCACTTT

clone_size: -
v_call: TRBV10-3
d_call: -
j_call: TRBJ2-3
cdr3_aa: CAISESAGRRADTQYF
cdr3_nt: TGTGCCATCAGTGAGTCCGCTGGGAGGCGGGCAGATACGCAGTATTTT

clone_size: -
v_call: TRBV9
d_call: TRBD2
j_call: TRBJ2-1
cdr3_aa: CASSVGGGLSYNEQFF
cdr3_nt: TGTGCCAGCAGCGTAGGGGGGGGGTTGTCCTACAATGAGCAGTTCTTC

clone_size: -
v_call: TRBV19
d_call: -
j_call: TRBJ2-1
cdr3_aa: CASSMYSGSYNEQFF
cdr3_nt: TGTGCCAGTAGTATGTATAGCGGCTCCTACAATGAGCAGTTCTTC

clone_size: -
v_call: TRBV10-3
d_call: -
j_call: TRBJ2-1
cdr3_aa: CAISTRGGGVNEQFF
cdr3_nt: TGTGCCATCAGTACCCGGGGAGGGGGAGTGAATGAGCAGTTCTTC

clone_size: once
v_call: TRBV6-5
d_call: TRBD2
j_call: TRBJ2-3
cdr3_aa: CASWEAGGQDTQYF
cdr3_nt: TGTGCCAGCTGGGAAGCGGGAGGGCAGGATACGCAGTATTTT

clone_size: once
v_call: TRBV18
d_call: TRBD2
j_call: TRBJ2-2
cdr3_aa: CASSPKRETGELFF
cdr3_nt: TGTGCCAGCTCACCAAAGCGGGAAACCGGGGAGCTGTTTTTT

clone_size: -
v_call: TRBV10-3
d_call: -
j_call: TRBJ2-7
cdr3_aa: CAISELVYEQYF
cdr3_nt: TGTGCCATCAGTGAGTTAGTCTACGAGCAGTACTTC

clone_size: -
v_call: TRBV2
d_call: -
j_call: TRBJ1-1
cdr3_aa: CASSEAAGNTEAFF
cdr3_nt: TGTGCCAGCAGTGAAGCGGCGGGGAACACTGAAGCTTTCTTT

clone_size: -
v_call: TRBV15
d_call: -
j_call: TRBJ1-2
cdr3_aa: CATSSSQGSVGYTF
cdr3_nt: TGTGCCACCAGCAGCTCACAGGGTTCCGTTGGCTACACCTTC

clone_size: -
v_call: TRBV28
d_call: TRBD1
j_call: TRBJ1-2
cdr3_aa: CASSFRDRLSGGYGYTF
cdr3_nt: TGTGCCAGCAGTTTCCGGGACAGGCTATCAGGAGGCTATGGCTACACCTTC

clone_size: few
v_call: TRBV18
d_call: -
j_call: TRBJ1-2
cdr3_aa: CASSPETAYGYTF
cdr3_nt: TGTGCCAGCTCACCGGAGACAGCCTATGGCTACACCTTC

clone_size: -
v_call: TRBV18
d_call: -
j_call: TRBJ1-5
cdr3_aa: CASSSSSQPQHF
cdr3_nt: TGTGCCAGCTCATCTTCTAGTCAGCCCCAGCATTTT

clone_size: -
v_call: TRBV11-2
d_call: TRBD2
j_call: TRBJ2-5
cdr3_aa: CASSLIVGGGQETQYF
cdr3_nt: TGTGCCAGCAGCTTAATAGTCGGCGGGGGGCAAGAGACCCAGTACTTC

clone_size: -
v_call: TRBV7-2
d_call: -
j_call: TRBJ2-7
cdr3_aa: CASSFGVRGYEQYF
cdr3_nt: TGTGCCAGCAGCTTTGGGGTAAGGGGTTATGAGCAGTACTTC

clone_size: -
v_call: TRBV10-3
d_call: TRBD2
j_call: TRBJ2-2
cdr3_aa: CAISAGGSGELFF
cdr3_nt: TGTGCCATTTCAGCGGGGGGGTCCGGGGAGCTGTTTTTT

clone_size: -
v_call: TRBV25-1
d_call: -
j_call: TRBJ2-7
cdr3_aa: CASSEGLFSYEQYF
cdr3_nt: TGTGCCAGCAGTGAGGGACTCTTCTCCTACGAGCAGTACTTC

clone_size: -
v_call: TRBV5-1
d_call: -
j_call: TRBJ2-1
cdr3_aa: CASSFRTASGNEQFF
cdr3_nt: TGCGCCAGCAGCTTCAGGACGGCTTCGGGGAATGAGCAGTTCTTC

clone_size: once
v_call: TRBV27
d_call: -
j_call: TRBJ2-5
cdr3_aa: CASSFRGEETQYF
cdr3_nt: TGTGCCAGCAGTTTTCGCGGGGAGGAGACCCAGTACTTC

clone_size: -
v_call: TRBV5-4
d_call: TRBD1
j_call: TRBJ1-2
cdr3_aa: CASSGTGWGYTF
cdr3_nt: TGTGCCAGCAGCGGGACAGGGTGGGGCTACACCTTC

clone_size: -
v_call: TRBV2
d_call: TRBD1
j_call: TRBJ2-1
cdr3_aa: CASRDRGQFF
cdr3_nt: TGTGCCAGCAGGGACAGGGGACAGTTCTTC

clone_size: -
v_call: TRBV28
d_call: TRBD1
j_call: TRBJ1-6
cdr3_aa: CAIPSRTGGSPLHF
cdr3_nt: TGTGCCATCCCCTCCCGGACAGGAGGCTCACCCCTCCACTTT

clone_size: -
v_call: TRBV2
d_call: TRBD2
j_call: TRBJ2-3
cdr3_aa: CASSERAGGPATDTQYF
cdr3_nt: TGTGCCAGCAGTGAAAGGGCGGGGGGGCCGGCCACAGATACGCAGTATTTT

clone_size: -
v_call: TRBV5-1
d_call: -
j_call: TRBJ2-1
cdr3_aa: CASRESTGYNEQFF
cdr3_nt: TGCGCCAGCAGAGAGTCGACAGGCTACAATGAGCAGTTCTTC

clone_size: -
v_call: TRBV28
d_call: -
j_call: TRBJ2-2
cdr3_aa: CASSPPKGSPNTGELFF
cdr3_nt: TGTGCCAGCAGTCCCCCCAAAGGGAGCCCTAACACCGGGGAGCTGTTTTTT

clone_size: -
v_call: TRBV7-9
d_call: -
j_call: TRBJ1-2
cdr3_aa: CASSFAGINYGYTF
cdr3_nt: TGTGCCAGCAGCTTTGCGGGGATTAACTATGGCTACACCTTC

clone_size: few
v_call: TRBV27
d_call: -
j_call: TRBJ2-6
cdr3_aa: CASSLQGLSPGANVLTF
cdr3_nt: TGTGCCAGCAGTTTACAGGGCCTTTCCCCTGGGGCCAACGTCCTGACTTTC

clone_size: -
v_call: TRBV7-3
d_call: TRBD2
j_call: TRBJ2-1
cdr3_aa: CASSRGLAGEQFF
cdr3_nt: TGTGCCAGCAGCCGAGGACTAGCGGGCGAGCAGTTCTTC

clone_size: -
v_call: TRBV19
d_call: -
j_call: TRBJ1-2
cdr3_aa: CASSTGHLYGYTF
cdr3_nt: TGTGCCAGTAGTACCGGACATCTCTATGGCTACACCTTC

clone_size: once
v_call: TRBV7-2
d_call: -
j_call: TRBJ1-5
cdr3_aa: CASSLAGGENQPQHF
cdr3_nt: TGTGCCAGCAGCTTAGCCGGGGGTGAGAATCAGCCCCAGCATTTT

clone_size: -
v_call: TRBV6-1
d_call: TRBD2
j_call: TRBJ2-5
cdr3_aa: CASSERAGLVYQYF
cdr3_nt: TGTGCCAGCAGTGAACGGGCGGGACTAGTATACCAGTACTTC

clone_size: -
v_call: TRBV10-3
d_call: -
j_call: TRBJ2-5
cdr3_aa: CAISEVTAGETQYF
cdr3_nt: TGTGCCATCAGTGAGGTAACCGCAGGGGAGACCCAGTACTTC

clone_size: -
v_call: TRBV7-2
d_call: -
j_call: TRBJ1-6
cdr3_aa: CASTPDSPNSPLHF
cdr3_nt: TGTGCCAGCACCCCGGACAGTCCCAATTCACCCCTCCACTTT

clone_size: once
v_call: TRBV4-3
d_call: -
j_call: TRBJ1-2
cdr3_aa: CASSQDLVTGSNYGYTF
cdr3_nt: TGCGCCAGCAGCCAAGATCTTGTAACAGGGTCTAACTATGGCTACACCTTC

clone_size: -
v_call: TRBV7-4
d_call: -
j_call: TRBJ2-5
cdr3_aa: CASSLAIRGQETQYF
cdr3_nt: TGTGCCAGCAGCTTAGCGATTAGGGGCCAAGAGACCCAGTACTTC

clone_size: -
v_call: TRBV29-1
d_call: -
j_call: TRBJ2-7
cdr3_aa: CSATRLEPFHEQYF
cdr3_nt: TGCAGCGCCACCAGACTAGAACCTTTTCACGAGCAGTACTTC

clone_size: -
v_call: TRBV5-6
d_call: TRBD2
j_call: TRBJ2-7
cdr3_aa: CASSPAGGKLDEQYF
cdr3_nt: TGTGCCAGCAGCCCAGCGGGGGGGAAGCTCGACGAGCAGTACTTC

clone_size: once
v_call: TRBV28
d_call: TRBD2
j_call: TRBJ2-1
cdr3_aa: CASSFSSGTSGKVEQFF
cdr3_nt: TGTGCCAGCAGCTTCTCCTCTGGGACTAGCGGGAAGGTTGAGCAGTTCTTC

clone_size: once
v_call: TRBV28
d_call: TRBD1
j_call: TRBJ1-2
cdr3_aa: CASSWDRALGEYGYTF
cdr3_nt: TGTGCCAGCAGTTGGGACAGGGCCCTCGGAGAGTATGGCTACACCTTC

clone_size: -
v_call: TRBV5-6
d_call: -
j_call: TRBJ2-2
cdr3_aa: CASSLAGTGELFF
cdr3_nt: TGTGCCAGCAGCTTGGCCGGGACCGGGGAGCTGTTTTTT

clone_size: once
v_call: TRBV19
d_call: -
j_call: TRBJ1-5
cdr3_aa: CASRRGNQPQHF
cdr3_nt: TGTGCCAGTAGAAGGGGTAATCAGCCCCAGCATTTT

clone_size: -
v_call: TRBV28
d_call: -
j_call: TRBJ1-5
cdr3_aa: CASSPLYQPQHF
cdr3_nt: TGTGCCAGCAGCCCCCTTTATCAGCCCCAGCATTTT

clone_size: -
v_call: TRBV27
d_call: TRBD1
j_call: TRBJ2-3
cdr3_aa: CASSSGTGRTDTQYF
cdr3_nt: TGTGCCAGCAGTTCCGGGACAGGGAGGACAGATACGCAGTATTTT

clone_size: -
v_call: TRBV9
d_call: -
j_call: TRBJ1-2
cdr3_aa: CASSVDSGEGYGYTF
cdr3_nt: TGTGCCAGCAGCGTAGATTCGGGGGAAGGCTATGGCTACACCTTC

clone_size: -
v_call: TRBV6-5
d_call: -
j_call: TRBJ1-4
cdr3_aa: CASSYRAGEKLFF
cdr3_nt: TGTGCCAGCAGTTACAGGGCGGGTGAAAAACTGTTTTTT

clone_size: -
v_call: TRBV27
d_call: TRBD1
j_call: TRBJ1-1
cdr3_aa: CASSLLGQVTEAFF
cdr3_nt: TGTGCCAGCAGTTTACTTGGACAGGTCACTGAAGCTTTCTTT

clone_size: once
v_call: TRBV29-1
d_call: -
j_call: TRBJ2-5
cdr3_aa: CSVEGAQALIQETQYF
cdr3_nt: TGCAGCGTTGAAGGGGCGCAGGCATTAATCCAAGAGACCCAGTACTTC